The rows below give T cell receptor beta chains drawn from one sample of a study of shared clonotypes between healthy human individuals. Measured with immunoSEQ multiplex PCR; TCRdb has only the in-frame clones, and not every one. The data hold roughly 2.6 million clones, with over 85% observed a single time. Sequenced: naive CD4+ T cells sorted from blood. These receptors were obtained from a man younger than 35 in good health. CDR3s include the opening cysteine and the closing phenylalanine or tryptophan. Each record gives: CDR3 protein, CDR3 DNA, D gene, clone size, CDR3 length, V gene, J gene. The D gene is left open where the match is weak. Only part of the rows carry a size: once, few, many, or a class if the clone is expanded.

cdr3_aa: CASSYGPRIRDEQFF
cdr3_nt: TGCGCCAGCAGCTACGGCCCTCGTATCAGGGATGAGCAGTTCTTC
d_call: .
clone_size: .
cdr3_length: 15
v_call: TRBV5-1
j_call: TRBJ2-1

cdr3_aa: CASSLNRGLNSPLHF
cdr3_nt: TGTGCCAGCAGCTTGAATAGGGGGCTTAATTCACCCCTCCACTTT
d_call: TRBD1
clone_size: .
cdr3_length: 15
v_call: TRBV5-4
j_call: TRBJ1-6

cdr3_aa: CASSESPGGVKAKNIQYF
cdr3_nt: TGTGCCAGCAGTGAATCCCCGGGAGGGGTCAAAGCCAAAAACATTCAGTACTTC
d_call: TRBD2
clone_size: .
cdr3_length: 18
v_call: TRBV25-1
j_call: TRBJ2-4

cdr3_aa: CASSPPVGAAKNIQYF
cdr3_nt: TGTGCCAGCTCACCACCGGTCGGGGCTGCCAAAAACATTCAGTACTTC
d_call: .
clone_size: .
cdr3_length: 16
v_call: TRBV18
j_call: TRBJ2-4

cdr3_aa: CASSPSGGGETQYF
cdr3_nt: TGTGCCAGCAGCCCCTCGGGTGGTGGAGAGACCCAGTACTTC
d_call: .
clone_size: .
cdr3_length: 14
v_call: TRBV11-2
j_call: TRBJ2-5

cdr3_aa: CASSQPGQSSYEQYF
cdr3_nt: TGTGCCAGCAGTCAGCCGGGACAGAGCTCCTACGAGCAGTACTTC
d_call: TRBD1
clone_size: .
cdr3_length: 15
v_call: TRBV28
j_call: TRBJ2-7

cdr3_aa: CASSLRQGAGNEQFF
cdr3_nt: TGTGCCAGCAGTCTAAGACAGGGGGCGGGCAATGAGCAGTTCTTC
d_call: TRBD1
clone_size: .
cdr3_length: 15
v_call: TRBV2
j_call: TRBJ2-1

cdr3_aa: CASSPPLSQNIQYF
cdr3_nt: TGTGCCAGCTCACCACCTCTGAGCCAAAACATTCAGTACTTC
d_call: .
clone_size: .
cdr3_length: 14
v_call: TRBV18
j_call: TRBJ2-4

cdr3_aa: CASSSDSMSSYEQYF
cdr3_nt: TGTGCCAGCAGTTCGGACAGCATGAGCTCCTACGAGCAGTACTTC
d_call: .
clone_size: .
cdr3_length: 15
v_call: TRBV6-6
j_call: TRBJ2-7

cdr3_aa: CASPPGDRSPYEQYF
cdr3_nt: TGCGCCAGTCCGCCGGGGGACAGGTCACCTTACGAGCAGTACTTC
d_call: TRBD1
clone_size: .
cdr3_length: 15
v_call: TRBV5-1
j_call: TRBJ2-7

cdr3_aa: CASSSMGLTYEQYF
cdr3_nt: TGTGCCAGCAGTTCGATGGGCCTTACGTACGAGCAGTACTTC
d_call: .
clone_size: .
cdr3_length: 14
v_call: TRBV27
j_call: TRBJ2-7

cdr3_aa: CASSSNYVGRQYF
cdr3_nt: TGTGCCAGCAGCTCTAATTATGTCGGTCGCCAGTACTTC
d_call: .
clone_size: .
cdr3_length: 13
v_call: TRBV7-2
j_call: TRBJ2-5

cdr3_aa: CASSLTGTRTDTQYF
cdr3_nt: TGTGCCAGCAGCTTAACAGGCACTCGCACAGATACGCAGTATTTT
d_call: .
clone_size: .
cdr3_length: 15
v_call: TRBV7-9
j_call: TRBJ2-3

cdr3_aa: CASSPDPVRNQPQHF
cdr3_nt: TGTGCCAGCAGCCCAGACCCCGTTCGCAATCAGCCCCAGCATTTT
d_call: .
clone_size: .
cdr3_length: 15
v_call: TRBV7-2
j_call: TRBJ1-5

cdr3_aa: CASRTGRYEQYF
cdr3_nt: TGTGCCAGTAGGACAGGGCGTTATGAGCAGTACTTC
d_call: TRBD1
clone_size: .
cdr3_length: 12
v_call: TRBV6-1
j_call: TRBJ2-7

cdr3_aa: CASSQELQSSYGYTF
cdr3_nt: TGTGCCAGCAGTCAAGAGTTACAGTCTAGCTATGGCTACACCTTC
d_call: .
clone_size: once
cdr3_length: 15
v_call: TRBV6-6
j_call: TRBJ1-2

cdr3_aa: CASSLAAPNNEQFF
cdr3_nt: TGCGCCAGCAGCTTGGCGGCACCTAACAATGAGCAGTTCTTC
d_call: .
clone_size: .
cdr3_length: 14
v_call: TRBV5-1
j_call: TRBJ2-1

cdr3_aa: CAGGRRHNEQFF
cdr3_nt: TGTGCCGGGGGGCGGCGGCACAATGAGCAGTTCTTC
d_call: .
clone_size: .
cdr3_length: 12
v_call: TRBV6-1
j_call: TRBJ2-1

cdr3_aa: CASSSSTGGYEQYF
cdr3_nt: TGTGCCAGCAGCTCCTCGACGGGGGGATACGAGCAGTACTTC
d_call: TRBD2
clone_size: .
cdr3_length: 14
v_call: TRBV7-2
j_call: TRBJ2-7

cdr3_aa: CASSPEPGGNMPYGYTF
cdr3_nt: TGTGCCAGCAGCCCCGAACCCGGGGGCAATATGCCCTATGGCTACACCTTC
d_call: .
clone_size: .
cdr3_length: 17
v_call: TRBV9
j_call: TRBJ1-2

cdr3_aa: CASSYSAQGNYGYTF
cdr3_nt: TGTGCCAGCAGTTACTCGGCCCAGGGAAACTATGGCTACACCTTC
d_call: .
clone_size: .
cdr3_length: 15
v_call: TRBV6-5
j_call: TRBJ1-2

cdr3_aa: CASRDINTGELFF
cdr3_nt: TGTGCCAGCAGGGACATAAACACCGGGGAGCTGTTTTTT
d_call: .
clone_size: .
cdr3_length: 13
v_call: TRBV2
j_call: TRBJ2-2

cdr3_aa: CASSVSAASGTQYF
cdr3_nt: TGTGCCAGCTCAGTCTCAGCGGCCTCGGGGACCCAGTACTTC
d_call: .
clone_size: .
cdr3_length: 14
v_call: TRBV18
j_call: TRBJ2-5

cdr3_aa: CASSPGYGQPQHF
cdr3_nt: TGTGCTAGCAGCCCAGGGTACGGGCAGCCCCAGCATTTT
d_call: .
clone_size: .
cdr3_length: 13
v_call: TRBV7-7
j_call: TRBJ1-5

cdr3_aa: CASRNGLEDGYTF
cdr3_nt: TGCGCCAGCAGGAACGGGCTGGAGGATGGCTACACCTTC
d_call: .
clone_size: .
cdr3_length: 13
v_call: TRBV10-2
j_call: TRBJ1-2

cdr3_aa: CASSLGGQGFGYTF
cdr3_nt: TGTGCCAGCAGTTTAGGGGGACAGGGGTTTGGCTACACCTTC
d_call: TRBD1
clone_size: .
cdr3_length: 14
v_call: TRBV28
j_call: TRBJ1-2

cdr3_aa: CASSIGSGSFYSGANVLTF
cdr3_nt: TGTGCCAGTAGTATAGGGAGCGGGAGCTTCTACTCTGGGGCCAACGTCCTGACTTTC
d_call: TRBD2
clone_size: .
cdr3_length: 19
v_call: TRBV19
j_call: TRBJ2-6

cdr3_aa: CASSSPGQGSGNIQYF
cdr3_nt: TGTGCCAGCAGTTCACCGGGACAAGGGTCAGGAAACATTCAGTACTTC
d_call: .
clone_size: once
cdr3_length: 16
v_call: TRBV5-4
j_call: TRBJ2-4

cdr3_aa: CASSFGGPDNAYEQYF
cdr3_nt: TGTGCCAGCAGCTTTGGGGGGCCGGACAACGCCTACGAGCAGTACTTC
d_call: .
clone_size: .
cdr3_length: 16
v_call: TRBV7-9
j_call: TRBJ2-7

cdr3_aa: CASSYATGATNEKLFF
cdr3_nt: TGTGCCAGCAGTTACGCTACGGGGGCAACTAATGAAAAACTGTTTTTT
d_call: .
clone_size: .
cdr3_length: 16
v_call: TRBV6-5
j_call: TRBJ1-4

cdr3_aa: CASGERALRHYGYTF
cdr3_nt: TGTGCCAGCGGGGAGAGGGCCCTCCGGCACTATGGCTACACCTTC
d_call: .
clone_size: .
cdr3_length: 15
v_call: TRBV6-5
j_call: TRBJ1-2

cdr3_aa: CASSQEGPDRVIAGNTIYF
cdr3_nt: TGCGCCAGCAGCCAAGAAGGCCCGGACAGGGTGATTGCTGGAAACACCATATATTTT
d_call: TRBD1
clone_size: .
cdr3_length: 19
v_call: TRBV4-1
j_call: TRBJ1-3

cdr3_aa: CASKDGSWAEKLFF
cdr3_nt: TGTGCCAGCAAGGACGGGTCGTGGGCTGAAAAACTGTTTTTT
d_call: .
clone_size: .
cdr3_length: 14
v_call: TRBV27
j_call: TRBJ1-4

cdr3_aa: CAISAVLQYSPNTGELFF
cdr3_nt: TGTGCCATCAGTGCCGTCTTACAGTACTCCCCGAACACCGGGGAGCTGTTTTTT
d_call: .
clone_size: .
cdr3_length: 18
v_call: TRBV10-3
j_call: TRBJ2-2

cdr3_aa: CASSERYSSSYNEQFF
cdr3_nt: TGTGCCAGCAGTGAACGTTACTCCAGCTCCTACAATGAGCAGTTCTTC
d_call: .
clone_size: .
cdr3_length: 16
v_call: TRBV2
j_call: TRBJ2-1

cdr3_aa: CASTPRPSGRNEQFF
cdr3_nt: TGTGCCAGCACCCCCCGGCCCTCCGGACGGAATGAGCAGTTCTTC
d_call: .
clone_size: .
cdr3_length: 15
v_call: TRBV27
j_call: TRBJ2-1

cdr3_aa: CASSIQVAYEQYF
cdr3_nt: TGTGCCAGCAGTATCCAGGTTGCCTACGAGCAGTACTTC
d_call: .
clone_size: .
cdr3_length: 13
v_call: TRBV28
j_call: TRBJ2-7

cdr3_aa: CAISDSITANEKLFF
cdr3_nt: TGTGCCATCAGTGACTCTATAACTGCTAATGAAAAACTGTTTTTT
d_call: .
clone_size: .
cdr3_length: 15
v_call: TRBV10-3
j_call: TRBJ1-4

cdr3_aa: CASSGLADTDTQYF
cdr3_nt: TGTGCCAGCAGCGGACTAGCGGACACAGATACGCAGTATTTT
d_call: TRBD2
clone_size: .
cdr3_length: 14
v_call: TRBV9
j_call: TRBJ2-3

cdr3_aa: CASSPFGSGANVLTF
cdr3_nt: TGTGCCAGCAGCCCCTTCGGGTCTGGGGCCAACGTCCTGACTTTC
d_call: .
clone_size: .
cdr3_length: 15
v_call: TRBV9
j_call: TRBJ2-6

cdr3_aa: CATKRGTSGANVLTF
cdr3_nt: TGTGCCACGAAGCGGGGAACCTCTGGGGCCAACGTCCTGACTTTC
d_call: TRBD2
clone_size: .
cdr3_length: 15
v_call: TRBV10-3
j_call: TRBJ2-6

cdr3_aa: CASSRQTPSTDTQYF
cdr3_nt: TGTGCCAGCTCCCGCCAGACACCGAGCACAGATACGCAGTATTTT
d_call: .
clone_size: .
cdr3_length: 15
v_call: TRBV6-6
j_call: TRBJ2-3

cdr3_aa: CASNRGGEQYF
cdr3_nt: TGCGCCAGCAATCGGGGGGGCGAGCAGTACTTC
d_call: TRBD2
clone_size: once
cdr3_length: 11
v_call: TRBV5-1
j_call: TRBJ2-7

cdr3_aa: CASSQVSGYQETQYF
cdr3_nt: TGTGCCAGCAGCCAAGTTTCAGGTTACCAAGAGACCCAGTACTTC
d_call: .
clone_size: .
cdr3_length: 15
v_call: TRBV14
j_call: TRBJ2-5

cdr3_aa: CASSLEAGNTIYF
cdr3_nt: TGTGCCAGCAGCTTAGAAGCCGGAAACACCATATATTTT
d_call: .
clone_size: .
cdr3_length: 13
v_call: TRBV11-3
j_call: TRBJ1-3

cdr3_aa: CASGRRTDNTGELFF
cdr3_nt: TGCGCCAGCGGCCGCAGGACAGACAACACCGGGGAGCTGTTTTTT
d_call: .
clone_size: .
cdr3_length: 15
v_call: TRBV5-1
j_call: TRBJ2-2

cdr3_aa: CATSRVGLGELFF
cdr3_nt: TGTGCCACCAGCAGAGTCGGGCTCGGGGAGCTGTTTTTT
d_call: .
clone_size: .
cdr3_length: 13
v_call: TRBV15
j_call: TRBJ2-2

cdr3_aa: CASSPSTEAFF
cdr3_nt: TGTGCCAGCTCACCAAGCACTGAAGCTTTCTTT
d_call: .
clone_size: .
cdr3_length: 11
v_call: TRBV18
j_call: TRBJ1-1

cdr3_aa: CASSALAGAQETQYF
cdr3_nt: TGTGCCAGCAGCGCGCTAGCGGGCGCGCAAGAGACCCAGTACTTC
d_call: TRBD2
clone_size: .
cdr3_length: 15
v_call: TRBV9
j_call: TRBJ2-5

cdr3_aa: CASSIDQTLRTYEQYF
cdr3_nt: TGTGCCAGTAGTATAGACCAGACACTCCGAACCTACGAGCAGTACTTC
d_call: .
clone_size: .
cdr3_length: 16
v_call: TRBV19
j_call: TRBJ2-7

cdr3_aa: CASSLADRTNEQFF
cdr3_nt: TGCGCCAGCAGCTTGGCCGACCGTACCAATGAGCAGTTCTTC
d_call: .
clone_size: .
cdr3_length: 14
v_call: TRBV5-1
j_call: TRBJ2-1

cdr3_aa: CASSPRTVNYGYTF
cdr3_nt: TGTGCCAGCAGCCCCCGGACCGTAAACTATGGCTACACCTTC
d_call: .
clone_size: .
cdr3_length: 14
v_call: TRBV9
j_call: TRBJ1-2

cdr3_aa: CATRDGGREEQYF
cdr3_nt: TGTGCCACCCGGGATGGGGGACGAGAAGAGCAGTACTTC
d_call: .
clone_size: .
cdr3_length: 13
v_call: TRBV2
j_call: TRBJ2-7

cdr3_aa: CASSSRGDTQYF
cdr3_nt: TGCGCCAGCAGCTCCAGGGGAGATACGCAGTATTTT
d_call: .
clone_size: .
cdr3_length: 12
v_call: TRBV5-1
j_call: TRBJ2-3

cdr3_aa: CAISEGAGTNSPLHF
cdr3_nt: TGTGCCATCAGTGAGGGGGCAGGAACGAATTCACCCCTCCACTTT
d_call: .
clone_size: .
cdr3_length: 15
v_call: TRBV10-3
j_call: TRBJ1-6

cdr3_aa: CASSLGTLAGATDTQYF
cdr3_nt: TGTGCCAGCAGTTTAGGAACCCTAGCGGGGGCCACAGATACGCAGTATTTT
d_call: TRBD2
clone_size: .
cdr3_length: 17
v_call: TRBV28
j_call: TRBJ2-3

cdr3_aa: CASSPLAGTNTGELFF
cdr3_nt: TGCGCCAGCAGCCCCCTAGCGGGGACTAACACCGGGGAGCTGTTTTTT
d_call: TRBD2
clone_size: .
cdr3_length: 16
v_call: TRBV5-1
j_call: TRBJ2-2

cdr3_aa: CASSERPSGEQYF
cdr3_nt: TGTGCCAGCAGTGAAAGACCCTCCGGCGAGCAGTACTTC
d_call: .
clone_size: .
cdr3_length: 13
v_call: TRBV6-1
j_call: TRBJ2-7

cdr3_aa: CASKPSGGGELFF
cdr3_nt: TGTGCCAGCAAGCCTAGCGGGGGTGGGGAGCTGTTTTTT
d_call: TRBD2
clone_size: .
cdr3_length: 13
v_call: TRBV2
j_call: TRBJ2-2